This T cell receptor (beta chain) comes out of a study of control samples from healthy donors and cancer patients. Germline V gene data show CDR1 as SGHVS and CDR2 as FNYEAQ. V lost 1 base, J lost 5 bases, and 11 bases lay in between. This CDR3 contains 14 residues. Generated by immunoSEQ multiplex PCR, the TCRdb table keeps only in-frame clones and is missing some. The data show 100,000 to 150,000 clones, under 95% seen once. The chain combines TRBV7-6 with TRBJ1-1; D not certain. This clonotype was sampled from a man between 18 and 35 years old in good health. Input material: blood. CDR3 residues: CASSLGPYRTEAFF. DNA of the CDR3: TGTGCCAGCAGCTTAGGGCCATATCGGACTGAAGCTTTCTTT.